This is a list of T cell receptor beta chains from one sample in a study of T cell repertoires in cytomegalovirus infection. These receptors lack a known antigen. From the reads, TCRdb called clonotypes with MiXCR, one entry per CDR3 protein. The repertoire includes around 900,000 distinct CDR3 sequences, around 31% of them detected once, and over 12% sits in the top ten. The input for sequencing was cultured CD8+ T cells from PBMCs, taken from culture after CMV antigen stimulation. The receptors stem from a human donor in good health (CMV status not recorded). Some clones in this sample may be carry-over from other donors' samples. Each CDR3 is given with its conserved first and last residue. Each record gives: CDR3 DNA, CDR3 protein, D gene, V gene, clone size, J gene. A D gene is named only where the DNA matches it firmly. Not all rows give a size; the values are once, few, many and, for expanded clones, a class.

DNA: TGTGCCAGTAGTATACTGGGGATGGCCACTGAAGCTTTCTTT; CDR3: CASSILGMATEAFF; D: -; V: TRBV19; size: few; J: TRBJ1-1
DNA: TGTGCCACGGACAGGGGAGGGTATGGCTACACCTTC; CDR3: CATDRGGYGYTF; D: TRBD1; V: TRBV2; size: few; J: TRBJ1-2
DNA: TGTGCCAGTAGTTCTTTGACTAGCGGGGTGGCCTACAATGAGCAGTTCTTC; CDR3: CASSSLTSGVAYNEQFF; D: TRBD2; V: TRBV19; size: few; J: TRBJ2-1
DNA: TGTGCCAGCACCTCCGCCCGCACAGGGCTCGAGCAGTACTTC; CDR3: CASTSARTGLEQYF; D: -; V: TRBV27; size: -; J: TRBJ2-7
DNA: TGTGCCAGCAGCCCAACGGAACAAGAGACCCAGTACTTC; CDR3: CASSPTEQETQYF; D: -; V: TRBV28; size: -; J: TRBJ2-5
DNA: TGTGCCAGCAGTAAGGAAGGCGGGGGTCGAACTGAGACCCAGTACTTC; CDR3: CASSKEGGGRTETQYF; D: TRBD2; V: TRBV27; size: few; J: TRBJ2-5
DNA: TGTGCCAGCAGTTACTATGGGAGTATTAGCTATGGCTACACCTTC; CDR3: CASSYYGSISYGYTF; D: -; V: TRBV6-5; size: -; J: TRBJ1-2
DNA: TGTGCCACCAGCAGAGGACAGGGGGCCTCCTACAATGAGCAGTTCTTC; CDR3: CATSRGQGASYNEQFF; D: TRBD1; V: TRBV15; size: -; J: TRBJ2-1
DNA: TGTGCCAGCATGGATTTTACCACTGAAGCTTTCTTT; CDR3: CASMDFTTEAFF; D: -; V: TRBV6-1; size: -; J: TRBJ1-1
DNA: TGTGCCAGCAGCTTACAGAGTCCAGGCTATGGCTACACCTTC; CDR3: CASSLQSPGYGYTF; D: -; V: TRBV7-9; size: -; J: TRBJ1-2
DNA: TGTGCCAGCAGCGAGCTTACTAGCGGGGCTTACGAGCAGTACTTC; CDR3: CASSELTSGAYEQYF; D: TRBD2; V: TRBV6-1; size: few; J: TRBJ2-7
DNA: TGTGCCAGTAGTATAAACGGCTCCCCGAACACTGAAGCTTTCTTT; CDR3: CASSINGSPNTEAFF; D: -; V: TRBV19; size: few; J: TRBJ1-1
DNA: TGTGCCAGTGGGAAGGCAGCTAATCAGCCCCAGCATTTT; CDR3: CASGKAANQPQHF; D: -; V: TRBV2; size: -; J: TRBJ1-5
DNA: TGTGCCAGCAGCCCGGACGGCGGAAACACCATATATTTT; CDR3: CASSPDGGNTIYF; D: -; V: TRBV6-8; size: -; J: TRBJ1-3
DNA: TGCAGTGCTAGAGATTCTTTCAATGAGCAGTTCTTC; CDR3: CSARDSFNEQFF; D: -; V: TRBV20-1; size: -; J: TRBJ2-1
DNA: TGTGCCAGCAGTTGGGTGGCGGCAGGGGACTATGGCTACACCTTC; CDR3: CASSWVAAGDYGYTF; D: -; V: TRBV6-1; size: few; J: TRBJ1-2
DNA: TGTGCCAGCAGCCCGTTCGGGGGACAGGGAGCGCTCCATGAGCAGTTCTTC; CDR3: CASSPFGGQGALHEQFF; D: TRBD1; V: TRBV7-2; size: many; J: TRBJ2-1
DNA: TGTGCCAGCAGTTTGAGGGGCGGGGAGGGACCAGATACGCAGTATTTT; CDR3: CASSLRGGEGPDTQYF; D: TRBD2; V: TRBV27; size: -; J: TRBJ2-3
DNA: TGCGCCAGCAGCCAAGATCCGGACAGGGCCTATGGCTACACCTTC; CDR3: CASSQDPDRAYGYTF; D: TRBD1; V: TRBV4-1; size: -; J: TRBJ1-2
DNA: TGTGCCAGCAGCCCCCTCCGGGACAGCTCTGGAAACACCATATATTTT; CDR3: CASSPLRDSSGNTIYF; D: TRBD1; V: TRBV7-2; size: many; J: TRBJ1-3